This is a list of T cell receptor beta chains from one sample in a study of regulatory T cells in long-lasting Graves disease. Each CDR3 protein is one row after TCRdb ran MiXCR on the multiplex PCR reads. This table holds about 220,000 distinct CDR3 sequences, around 16% found once. The sequences come from peripheral blood mononuclear cells (PBMCs), collected at new diagnosis, from a patient treated with antithyroid drugs. All receptors derive from a female donor with Graves disease. The CDR3 runs from the conserved cysteine through the conserved F or W. Fields, in order: V gene, J gene, D gene, clone size, CDR3 DNA, CDR3 protein. The D gene is left open where the match is weak. The size entry is marked missing in some rows and otherwise reads once, few, many or a size class.

TRBV6-2/TRBV6-3	TRBJ2-7	NA	NA	TGTGCCAGCAGACCCGGACAGAGCTCCTACGAGCAGTACTTC	CASRPGQSSYEQYF
TRBV10-3	TRBJ2-7	TRBD1	many	TGTGCCATCAGCGAAGGACAGGGGGCGGTGCAGTACTTC	CAISEGQGAVQYF
TRBV28	TRBJ2-5	TRBD1	once	TGTGCCAGCAGTTTGGGGACAGGGGGCGAGGAGACCCAGTACTTC	CASSLGTGGEETQYF
TRBV5-4	TRBJ2-7	NA	NA	TGTGCCAGCAGCTTGGCCCAGAGTTTGGGCGAGCAGTACTTC	CASSLAQSLGEQYF
TRBV7-2	TRBJ2-3	NA	once	TGTGCCAGCAGCTCCCGAGTGAGTTTGGCCACAGATACGCAGTATTTT	CASSSRVSLATDTQYF
TRBV7-9	TRBJ1-2	TRBD1	many	TGTGCCAGCAGTAGAGCAGGGGGCTCTAACTATGGCTACACCTTC	CASSRAGGSNYGYTF
TRBV20-1	TRBJ2-5	TRBD2	few	TGCAGTGCTAGAGATCCCCGGGGCGGGAGGGAGCAAGAGACCCAGTACTTC	CSARDPRGGREQETQYF
TRBV15	TRBJ1-2	TRBD1	NA	TGTGCCACCAGCAAACTTGTTACAGGGGATTCGGGCTACACCTTC	CATSKLVTGDSGYTF
TRBV20-1	TRBJ1-1	NA	many	TGCAGTGCTAGGCCCTATATGAACACTGAAGCTTTCTTT	CSARPYMNTEAFF
TRBV5-1	TRBJ2-3	NA	many	TGCGCCAGCAGCTTGGTGGCTTCCTTGGATACGCAGTATTTT	CASSLVASLDTQYF
TRBV9	TRBJ2-5	TRBD1	NA	TGTGCCAGCAGCGTAGCAGGACAGGGGACCGAGACCCAGTACTTC	CASSVAGQGTETQYF
TRBV20-1	TRBJ1-6	TRBD1	many	TGCAGTGCTAGAGAGTTTCAGGGGGGGACGAATTCACCCCTCCACTTT	CSAREFQGGTNSPLHF
TRBV28	TRBJ2-1	TRBD1	many	TGTGCCAGCAGTCAGCCGGGACAGGGGACGGGCAATGAGCAGTTCTTC	CASSQPGQGTGNEQFF
TRBV11-2	TRBJ2-3	TRBD1	many	TGCGCCAGCAGCGACGGACAGGCTGGCACAGATACGCAGTATTTT	CASSDGQAGTDTQYF
TRBV20-1	TRBJ2-1	NA	many	TGCAGTGCGGAAGGGTTGGATTCCGGCAATGAGCAGTTCTTC	CSAEGLDSGNEQFF
TRBV11-2	TRBJ2-3	NA	many	TGTGCCAGCAGCCCCCCCAGATGGACAGATACGCAGTATTTT	CASSPPRWTDTQYF
TRBV11-2	TRBJ2-1	NA	NA	TGTGCCAGCAGCTTTGGAGGGCGGCTAAGCTCCTACAATGAGCAGTTCTTC	CASSFGGRLSSYNEQFF
TRBV10-3	TRBJ2-3	NA	NA	TGTGCCATCAGCCTTAACCGGGACACTACCACAGATACGCAGTATTTT	CAISLNRDTTTDTQYF
TRBV7-8	TRBJ1-3	NA	NA	TGTGCCAGCAGCTTAGTGGCCGGGACCGGAAACACCATATATTTT	CASSLVAGTGNTIYF
TRBV11-2	TRBJ1-2	TRBD1	few	TGTGCCAGCACCCGTATTCCAGGGGGGAACTATGGCTACACCTTC	CASTRIPGGNYGYTF
TRBV7-2	TRBJ2-5	TRBD2	many	TGTGCCAGCAGCTTAGTTTCGGGACTAGGTTCTGGGGAGACCCAGTACTTC	CASSLVSGLGSGETQYF
TRBV2	TRBJ2-3	NA	NA	TGTGCCAGCAGACGAGACAGGGGAGGGGTGGCAGATACGCAGTATTTT	CASRRDRGGVADTQYF
TRBV7-2	TRBJ2-2	NA	many	TGTGCCAGCAGCTTTGGGGGTGAAGACGGGGAGCTGTTTTTT	CASSFGGEDGELFF
TRBV6-1	TRBJ2-7	TRBD1	many	TGTGCCAGCATGGGTGCCGGGACAGTGGGAAACGAGCAGTACTTC	CASMGAGTVGNEQYF